The clone carrying this T cell receptor beta chain was seen only a few times. The antigen is not known. The table came from immunoSEQ multiplex PCR; TCRdb's copy has only in-frame clones and leaves some out. The table includes about 50,000 clones, about 90% detected once. The sample belongs to a study of siplizumab effects on memory and regulatory T cells. General observations from the study: Mapping to unstimulated subsets was achieved for only a minor fraction of alloreactive clones. Naive T cells, seemingly more diverse than memory cells, seemed major alloresponse contributors. Researchers could not give a naive or memory phenotype to roughly 75-96% of proliferating CD4+ or CD8+ clones.

Unstimulated naive, memory, effector memory and TEMRA subsets underwent sequencing in a few donor pairs. The CDR3 runs to 13 residues. V lost 4 bases to trimming and J lost 1 base, with 7 bases between them. Germline V CDR1 and CDR2: LNHDA, SQIVND (reference sequence). What was sequenced was naive CD8+ T cells sorted from blood. V is TRBV19 and J is TRBJ1-1, with D perhaps TRBD1 (6 bases). This clonotype was obtained from a human donor in good health. CDR3 DNA sequence: TGTGCCAGTAGTAGAGGGGGGAACACTGAAGCTTTCTTT. Its protein product is CASSRGGNTEAFF. Based on the CDR3 plus reference TRBV19 and TRBJ1-1, the full variable domain is DGGITQSPKYLFRKEGQNVTLSCEQNLNHDAMYWYRQDPGQGLRLIYYSQIVNDFQKGDIAEGYSVSREKKESFPLTVTSAQKNPTAFYLCASSRGGNTEAFFGQGTRLTVV.